This TCR beta chain comes out of a study of CD8+ T cells in alopecia areata. In the study overall: Affected scalp percentage set treated patients' severity scores. Study conclusions and caveats: Treatment with tofacitinib significantly lowered scalp clonality and reduced expanded CD8+ clones among the top 100.

Treatment: oral pan-JAK inhibitor, 5-10 mg twice daily. The sequencing template was cDNA reverse transcribed from extracted RNA. Clones were sequenced by immunoSEQ multiplex PCR, and TCRdb holds only the in-frame ones, with some missing. The sample has approximately 100,000 clones, just under 60% seen once; the top ten hold 16%. This clone was seen more than once but under ten times. Its antigen is unidentified. The source is a human donor with alopecia areata. This sample comprised CD8+ T cells sorted from blood, obtained at approximately week 61, from a patient treated with tofacitinib.

CDR3 in DNA: TGCAGCGTTGAGGACGGCCCTAGTGAGACCCAGTACTTC. This gives the protein CSVEDGPSETQYF. The rearrangement joins TRBV29-1 to TRBJ2-5; D call uncertain. In germline, CDR1 is SQVTM, CDR2 ANQGSEA. This CDR3 region has 13 residues. V was trimmed by 3 bases and J by 5 bases, leaving 13 bases between them.